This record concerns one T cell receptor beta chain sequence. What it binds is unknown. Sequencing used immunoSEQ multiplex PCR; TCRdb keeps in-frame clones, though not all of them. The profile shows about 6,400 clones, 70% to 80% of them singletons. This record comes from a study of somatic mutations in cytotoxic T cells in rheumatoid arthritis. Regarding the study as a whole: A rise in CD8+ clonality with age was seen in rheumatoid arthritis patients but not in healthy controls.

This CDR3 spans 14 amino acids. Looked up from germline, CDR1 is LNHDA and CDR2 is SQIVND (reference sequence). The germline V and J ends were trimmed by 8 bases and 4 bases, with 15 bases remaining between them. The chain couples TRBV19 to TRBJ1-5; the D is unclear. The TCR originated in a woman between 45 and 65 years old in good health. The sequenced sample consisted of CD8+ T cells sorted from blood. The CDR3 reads CASAPTPYNQPQHF. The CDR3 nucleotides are TGTGCCAGTGCCCCAACACCTTATAATCAGCCCCAGCATTTT.